This TCR beta chain was obtained from a study of OX40 agonist ivuxolimab in advanced cancers. Overall study: In this cohort, patients received ivuxolimab, an agonistic anti-OX40 (CD134) antibody. Treatment received earlier with anti-PD-1, anti-PD-L1 or anti-CTLA-4 agents was allowed, and 40% had some. A male proportion of 70% to 90% was recorded, with mean age 60 years and range roughly 23 to 79.

The table came from immunoSEQ multiplex PCR; TCRdb's copy has only in-frame clones and leaves some out. The table has approximately 23,000 clones, approximately 84% seen once. V lost 3 bases and J lost 8; bases outside the gene matches: 3. The CDR3 covers 15 residues. The germline V gene encodes CDR1 LNHDA and CDR2 SQIVND (reference sequence). To note about this clone: As yet, its antigen is unknown.

Findings and caveats of the study: Certain nonresponding patients likewise had low normalized T-cell clonal expansion.

This TCR came from an adult with an advanced solid tumor such as melanoma, head and neck, liver or kidney cancer. The J gene is TRBJ2-1, the V gene TRBV19; 14 bases fit TRBD2. This sample comprised CD4+ or CD8+ T cells sorted from blood, obtained in a trial of the OX40 agonist ivuxolimab. For the CDR3, the DNA is TGTGCCAGTAGTATGACTAGCGGGGGGGCATATGAGCAGTTCTTC. Its protein product is CASSMTSGGAYEQFF.